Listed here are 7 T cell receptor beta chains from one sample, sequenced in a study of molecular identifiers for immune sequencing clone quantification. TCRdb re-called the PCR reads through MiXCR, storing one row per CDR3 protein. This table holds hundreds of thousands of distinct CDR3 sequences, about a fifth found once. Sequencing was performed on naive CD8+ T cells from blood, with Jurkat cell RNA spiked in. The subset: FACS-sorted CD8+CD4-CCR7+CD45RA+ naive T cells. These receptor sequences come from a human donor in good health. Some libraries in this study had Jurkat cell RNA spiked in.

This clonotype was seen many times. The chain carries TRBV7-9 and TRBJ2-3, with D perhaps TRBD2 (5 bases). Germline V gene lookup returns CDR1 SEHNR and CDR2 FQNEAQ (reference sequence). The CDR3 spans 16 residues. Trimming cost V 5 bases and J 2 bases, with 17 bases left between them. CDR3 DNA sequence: TGTGCCAGCAGCCCCGTGTCGGACTTTAACACAGATACGCAGTATTTT. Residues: CASSPVSDFNTDTQYF. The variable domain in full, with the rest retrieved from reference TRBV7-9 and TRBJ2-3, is DTGVSQNPRHKITKRGQNVTFRCDPISEHNRLYWYRQTLGQGPEFLTYFQNEAQLEKSRLLSDRFSAERPKGSFSTLEIQRTEQGDSAMYLCASSPVSDFNTDTQYFGPGTRLTVL.

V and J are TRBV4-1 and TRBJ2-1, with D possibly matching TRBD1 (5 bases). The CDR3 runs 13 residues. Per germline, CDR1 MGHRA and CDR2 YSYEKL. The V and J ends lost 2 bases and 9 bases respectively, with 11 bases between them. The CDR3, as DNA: TGCGCCAGCAGCCAATCAGGGCTCCCTGAGCAGTTCTTC. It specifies CASSQSGLPEQFF.

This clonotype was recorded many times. CDR3 nucleotide sequence: TGCAGTGCTAGAAAGGACAGGGGAGTCTCACCCCTCCACTTT. Its protein product is CSARKDRGVSPLHF. V gene TRBV20-1 combines with J gene TRBJ1-6; 9 bases map to TRBD1. CDR1 and CDR2 (germline): DFQATT, SNEGSKA (reference sequence). CDR3 length equals 14 residues. The trim removed 2 bases at V and 10 bases at J, leaving 6 bases unmatched.

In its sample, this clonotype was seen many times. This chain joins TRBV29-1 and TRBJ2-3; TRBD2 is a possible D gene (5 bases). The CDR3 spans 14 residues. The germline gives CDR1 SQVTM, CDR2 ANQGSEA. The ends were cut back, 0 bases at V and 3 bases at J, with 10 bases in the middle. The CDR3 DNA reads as TGCAGCGTTGAAGATCCCCGGGGAACAGATACGCAGTATTTT. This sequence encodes CSVEDPRGTDTQYF.

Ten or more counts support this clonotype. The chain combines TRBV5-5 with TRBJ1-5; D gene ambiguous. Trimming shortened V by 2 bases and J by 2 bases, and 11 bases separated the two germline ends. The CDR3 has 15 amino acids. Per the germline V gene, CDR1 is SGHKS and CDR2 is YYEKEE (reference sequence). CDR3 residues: CASSFVGQGNQPQHF. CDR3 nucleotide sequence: TGTGCCAGCAGCTTCGTGGGTCAGGGCAATCAGCCCCAGCATTTT.

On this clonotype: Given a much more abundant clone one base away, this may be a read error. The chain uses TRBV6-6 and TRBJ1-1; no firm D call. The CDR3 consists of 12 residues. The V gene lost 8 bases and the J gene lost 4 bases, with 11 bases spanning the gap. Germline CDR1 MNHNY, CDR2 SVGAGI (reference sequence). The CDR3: CASGPRVTEAFF. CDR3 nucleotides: TGTGCCAGCGGTCCGAGGGTCACTGAAGCTTTCTTT.

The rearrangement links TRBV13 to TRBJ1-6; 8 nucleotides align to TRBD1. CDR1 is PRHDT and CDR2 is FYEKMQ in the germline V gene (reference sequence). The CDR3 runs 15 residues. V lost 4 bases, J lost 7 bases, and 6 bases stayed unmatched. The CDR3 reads CASSSWTGRNSPLHF. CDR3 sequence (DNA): TGTGCCAGCAGCTCATGGACAGGGCGAAATTCACCCCTCCACTTT.